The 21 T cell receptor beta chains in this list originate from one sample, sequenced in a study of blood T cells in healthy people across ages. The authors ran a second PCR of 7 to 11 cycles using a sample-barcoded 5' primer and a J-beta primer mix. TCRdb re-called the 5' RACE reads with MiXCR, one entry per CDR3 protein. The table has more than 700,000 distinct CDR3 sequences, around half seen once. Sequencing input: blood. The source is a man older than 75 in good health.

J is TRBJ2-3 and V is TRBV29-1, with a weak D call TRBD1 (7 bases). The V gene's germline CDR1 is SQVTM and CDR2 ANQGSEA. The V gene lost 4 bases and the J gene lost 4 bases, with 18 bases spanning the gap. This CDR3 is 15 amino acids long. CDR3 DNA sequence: TGCAGCGTTGGGGGTGCGGGACAGTTGTCAGATACGCAGTATTTT. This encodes CSVGGAGQLSDTQYF.

DNA of the CDR3: TGTGCCAGCAGCGCTGGTCTAGCGGGAGGAGAGAACGAGCAGTACTTC. Translated, it gives CASSAGLAGGENEQYF. The J gene is TRBJ2-7, the V gene TRBV7-8, with 11 nucleotides matching TRBD2. Trimming cost V 5 bases and J 5 bases; bases outside gene matches: 11. This CDR3 comprises 16 residues. Germline values: CDR1 SGHVS, CDR2 FQNEAQ. The full variable domain, rest sourced from reference TRBV7-8 and TRBJ2-7, is GAGVSQSPRYKVAKRGQDVALRCDPISGHVSLFWYQQALGQGPEFLTYFQNEAQLDKSGLPSDRFFAERPEGSVSTLKIQRTQQEDSAVYLCASSAGLAGGENEQYFGPGTRLTVT.

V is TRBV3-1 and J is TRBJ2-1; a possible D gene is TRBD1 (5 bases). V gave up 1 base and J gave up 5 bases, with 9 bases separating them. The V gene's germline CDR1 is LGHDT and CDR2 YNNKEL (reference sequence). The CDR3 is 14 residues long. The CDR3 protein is CASSQVSGNNEQFF. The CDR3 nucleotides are TGTGCCAGCAGCCAAGTGTCAGGGAACAATGAGCAGTTCTTC.

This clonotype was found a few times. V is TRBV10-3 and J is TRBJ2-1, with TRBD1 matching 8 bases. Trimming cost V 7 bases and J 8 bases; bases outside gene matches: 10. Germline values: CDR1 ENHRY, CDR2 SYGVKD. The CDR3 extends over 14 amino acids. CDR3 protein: CAITQDRVSHEQFF. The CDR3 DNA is TGTGCCATCACTCAGGACAGGGTTAGCCATGAGCAGTTCTTC.

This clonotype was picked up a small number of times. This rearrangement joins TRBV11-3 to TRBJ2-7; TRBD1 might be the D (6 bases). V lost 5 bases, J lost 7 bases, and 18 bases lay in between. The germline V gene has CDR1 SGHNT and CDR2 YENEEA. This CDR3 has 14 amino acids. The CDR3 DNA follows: TGTGCCAGCAGCCCCTTGACAGGACCTACGGAGCAGTACTTC. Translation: CASSPLTGPTEQYF.

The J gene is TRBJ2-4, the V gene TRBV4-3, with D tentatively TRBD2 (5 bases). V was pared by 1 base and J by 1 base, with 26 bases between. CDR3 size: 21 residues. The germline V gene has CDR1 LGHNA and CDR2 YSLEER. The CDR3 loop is CASSQVRATRTVAGAKNIQYF. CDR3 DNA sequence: TGCGCCAGCAGCCAAGTGAGGGCGACCAGGACCGTTGCTGGGGCCAAAAACATTCAGTACTTC.

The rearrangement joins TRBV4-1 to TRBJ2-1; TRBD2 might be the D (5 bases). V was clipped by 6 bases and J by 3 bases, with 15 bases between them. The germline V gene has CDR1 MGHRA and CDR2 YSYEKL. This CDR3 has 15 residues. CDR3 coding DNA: TGCGCCAGCAGTTCGGCGGACTTAGTCTACAATGAGCAGTTCTTC. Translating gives CASSSADLVYNEQFF.

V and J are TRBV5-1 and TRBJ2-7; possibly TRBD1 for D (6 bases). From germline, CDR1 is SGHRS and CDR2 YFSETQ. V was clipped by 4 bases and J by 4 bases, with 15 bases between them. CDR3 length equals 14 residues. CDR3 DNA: TGCGCCAGCAGCCCCGGGTTGGGGGCTTACGAGCAGTACTTC. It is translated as CASSPGLGAYEQYF.

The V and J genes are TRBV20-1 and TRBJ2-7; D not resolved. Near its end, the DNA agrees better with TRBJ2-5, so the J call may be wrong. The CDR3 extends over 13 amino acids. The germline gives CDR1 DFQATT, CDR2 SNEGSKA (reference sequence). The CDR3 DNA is TGCAGTGCCAGAACTCCCAGCGAAGAGACCCAGTACTTC. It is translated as CSARTPSEETQYF.

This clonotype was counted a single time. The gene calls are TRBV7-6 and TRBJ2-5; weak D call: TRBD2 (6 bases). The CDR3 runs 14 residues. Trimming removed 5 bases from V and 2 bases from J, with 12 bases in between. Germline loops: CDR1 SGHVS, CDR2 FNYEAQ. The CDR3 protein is CASSTDGGQETQYF. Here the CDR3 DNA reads TGTGCCAGCAGCACAGACGGGGGACAAGAGACCCAGTACTTC.

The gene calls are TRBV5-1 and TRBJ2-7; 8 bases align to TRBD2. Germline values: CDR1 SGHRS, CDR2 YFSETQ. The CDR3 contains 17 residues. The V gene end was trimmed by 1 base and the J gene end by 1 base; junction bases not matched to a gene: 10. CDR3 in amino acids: CASSLRSSGSNSYEQYF. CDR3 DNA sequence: TGCGCCAGCAGCTTGCGGTCCAGCGGGAGCAATTCCTACGAGCAGTACTTC.

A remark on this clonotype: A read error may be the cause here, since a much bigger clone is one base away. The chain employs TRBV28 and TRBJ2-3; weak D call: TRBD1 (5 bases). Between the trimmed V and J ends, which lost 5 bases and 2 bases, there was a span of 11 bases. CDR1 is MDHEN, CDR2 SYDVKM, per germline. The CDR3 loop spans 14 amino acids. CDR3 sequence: CASSVDSFTDTQYF. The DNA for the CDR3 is TGTGCCAGCAGTGTAGACAGCTTCACAGATACGCAGTATTTT.

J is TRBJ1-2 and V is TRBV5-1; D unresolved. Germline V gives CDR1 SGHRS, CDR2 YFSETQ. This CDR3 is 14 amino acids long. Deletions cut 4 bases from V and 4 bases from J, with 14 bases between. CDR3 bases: TGCGCCAGCAGCCGGCGGGTATATTCCTATGGCTACACCTTC. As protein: CASSRRVYSYGYTF.

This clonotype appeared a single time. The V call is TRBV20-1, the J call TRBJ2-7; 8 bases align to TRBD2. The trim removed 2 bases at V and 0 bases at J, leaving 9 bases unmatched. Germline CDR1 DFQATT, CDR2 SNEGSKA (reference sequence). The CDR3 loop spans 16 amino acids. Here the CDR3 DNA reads TGCAGTGCTAGACCCCGGGGGGGGTCCGCCTCCTACGAGCAGTACTTC. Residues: CSARPRGGSASYEQYF.

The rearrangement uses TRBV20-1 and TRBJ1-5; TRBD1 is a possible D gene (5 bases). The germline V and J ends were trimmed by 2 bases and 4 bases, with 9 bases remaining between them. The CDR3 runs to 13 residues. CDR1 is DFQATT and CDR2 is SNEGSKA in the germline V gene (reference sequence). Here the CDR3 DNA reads TGCAGTGCTAGACGACAGCGTAATCAGCCCCAGCATTTT. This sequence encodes CSARRQRNQPQHF.

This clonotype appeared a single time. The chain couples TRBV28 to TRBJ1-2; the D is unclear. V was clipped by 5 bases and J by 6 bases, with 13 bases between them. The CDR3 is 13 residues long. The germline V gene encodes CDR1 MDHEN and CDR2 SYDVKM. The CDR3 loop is CASSHYLPDGYTF. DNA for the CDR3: TGTGCCAGCAGTCATTACCTACCGGATGGCTACACCTTC.

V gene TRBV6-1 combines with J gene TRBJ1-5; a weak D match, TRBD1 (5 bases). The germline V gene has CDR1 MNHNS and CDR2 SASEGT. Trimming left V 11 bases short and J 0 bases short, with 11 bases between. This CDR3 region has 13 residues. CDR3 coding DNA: TGTGCCTCCGGTGGGACTAGCAATCAGCCCCAGCATTTT. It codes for CASGGTSNQPQHF.

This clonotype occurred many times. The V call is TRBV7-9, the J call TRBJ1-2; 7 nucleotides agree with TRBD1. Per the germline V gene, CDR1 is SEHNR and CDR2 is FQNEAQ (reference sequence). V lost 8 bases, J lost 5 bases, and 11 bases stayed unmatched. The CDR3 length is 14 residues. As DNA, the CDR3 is TGTGCCAGCCTTCTAGTGGGACAGAAGTATGGCTACACCTTC. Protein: CASLLVGQKYGYTF.

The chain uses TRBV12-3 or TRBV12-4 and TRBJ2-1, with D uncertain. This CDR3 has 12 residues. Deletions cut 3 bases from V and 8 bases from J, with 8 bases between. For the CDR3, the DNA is TGTGCCAGCAGTTTGATTGCGGATGAGCAGTTCTTC. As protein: CASSLIADEQFF.

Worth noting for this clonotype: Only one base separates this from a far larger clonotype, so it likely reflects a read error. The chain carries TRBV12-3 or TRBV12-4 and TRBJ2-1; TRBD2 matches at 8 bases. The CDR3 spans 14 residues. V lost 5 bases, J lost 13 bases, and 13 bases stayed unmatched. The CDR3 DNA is TGTGCCAGCAGTCCAGGACTAGCAGGGGAGACCCAGTTCTTC. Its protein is CASSPGLAGETQFF.

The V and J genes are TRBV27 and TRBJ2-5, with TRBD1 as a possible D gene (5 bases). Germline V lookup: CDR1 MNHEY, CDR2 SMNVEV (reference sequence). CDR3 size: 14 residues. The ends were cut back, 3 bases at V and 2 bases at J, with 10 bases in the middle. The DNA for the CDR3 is TGTGCCAGCAGTTTTCAGGGAACTCAAGAGACCCAGTACTTC. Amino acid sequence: CASSFQGTQETQYF.